This is a list of T cell receptor beta chains from one sample in a study of identical twins. TCRdb re-called the 5' RACE reads through MiXCR, storing one row per CDR3 protein. This table has about 520,000 distinct CDR3 sequences, under 25% appearing once. This same sample was also part of a study on T cells expressing NK-cell markers.

Sequenced material: CD4+ T cells sorted from blood. These receptor sequences come from a woman in her late teens or twenties in good health. CDR3s include the opening cysteine and the closing phenylalanine or tryptophan. Fields, in order: D gene, J gene, clone size, V gene, CDR3 protein, CDR3 DNA. The D gene is left open where the match is weak. Clone sizes are given selectively: once, few, many, or a class where the clone is expanded.

d_call: NA; j_call: TRBJ2-5; clone_size: NA; v_call: TRBV15; cdr3_aa: CATKGGSQETQYF; cdr3_nt: TGTGCCACCAAAGGAGGCAGTCAAGAGACCCAGTACTTC
d_call: NA; j_call: TRBJ1-6; clone_size: NA; v_call: TRBV6-1; cdr3_aa: CASLTGFGGSPLHF; cdr3_nt: TGTGCCAGCCTTACAGGGTTTGGGGGTTCACCCCTCCACTTT
d_call: TRBD2; j_call: TRBJ2-3; clone_size: few; v_call: TRBV18; cdr3_aa: CASSTTFGTSGASTDTQYF; cdr3_nt: TGTGCCAGCTCTACCACGTTTGGGACTAGCGGAGCTAGCACAGATACGCAGTATTTT
d_call: NA; j_call: TRBJ2-5; clone_size: many; v_call: TRBV5-1; cdr3_aa: CASSVYGTPEETQYF; cdr3_nt: TGCGCCAGCAGCGTCTACGGGACTCCCGAGGAGACCCAGTACTTC
d_call: TRBD1; j_call: TRBJ1-4; clone_size: NA; v_call: TRBV6-1; cdr3_aa: CASRDFGQAEKLFF; cdr3_nt: TGTGCCAGCAGGGATTTCGGACAGGCAGAAAAACTGTTTTTT
d_call: TRBD2; j_call: TRBJ2-5; clone_size: few; v_call: TRBV4-2; cdr3_aa: CASSQAPGGKETQYF; cdr3_nt: TGTGCCAGCAGCCAAGCACCGGGGGGGAAGGAGACCCAGTACTTC
d_call: NA; j_call: TRBJ2-6; clone_size: few; v_call: TRBV4-3; cdr3_aa: CASSQERAGANVLTF; cdr3_nt: TGCGCCAGCAGCCAAGAGAGGGCTGGGGCCAACGTCCTGACTTTC
d_call: TRBD2; j_call: TRBJ2-7; clone_size: NA; v_call: TRBV3-1; cdr3_aa: CASSLGTSGGNEQYF; cdr3_nt: TGTGCCAGCAGCCTAGGGACTAGCGGGGGGAACGAGCAGTACTTC
d_call: TRBD1; j_call: TRBJ2-7; clone_size: few; v_call: TRBV20-1; cdr3_aa: CSARALNGTGGPYEQYF; cdr3_nt: TGCAGTGCTAGGGCACTCAACGGGACAGGGGGACCCTACGAGCAGTACTTC
d_call: TRBD2; j_call: TRBJ2-3; clone_size: few; v_call: TRBV7-9; cdr3_aa: CASSRGLAGGTDTQYF; cdr3_nt: TGTGCCAGCAGCAGGGGACTAGCGGGGGGGACAGATACGCAGTATTTT
d_call: NA; j_call: TRBJ2-5; clone_size: few; v_call: TRBV5-5; cdr3_aa: CASSFIDSRETQYF; cdr3_nt: TGTGCCAGCAGCTTTATCGACAGTCGTGAGACCCAGTACTTC
d_call: TRBD2; j_call: TRBJ2-3; clone_size: few; v_call: TRBV20-1; cdr3_aa: CSARMGSGRRDTQYF; cdr3_nt: TGCAGTGCTAGAATGGGTAGCGGGAGGAGGGATACGCAGTATTTT
d_call: TRBD2; j_call: TRBJ2-1; clone_size: NA; v_call: TRBV6-2/TRBV6-3; cdr3_aa: CASGLAGNIYNEQFF; cdr3_nt: TGTGCCAGTGGACTAGCGGGAAATATTTACAATGAGCAGTTCTTC
d_call: NA; j_call: TRBJ2-1; clone_size: many; v_call: TRBV5-6; cdr3_aa: CASSSLFETATYNEQFF; cdr3_nt: TGTGCCAGCAGCTCCTTGTTCGAGACAGCGACCTACAATGAGCAGTTCTTC
d_call: NA; j_call: TRBJ2-7; clone_size: NA; v_call: TRBV7-9; cdr3_aa: CASSLASRYEQYF; cdr3_nt: TGTGCCAGCAGCTTAGCGTCCCGGTACGAGCAGTACTTC
d_call: NA; j_call: TRBJ1-2; clone_size: NA; v_call: TRBV12-3/TRBV12-4; cdr3_aa: CASSLYTGYGYTF; cdr3_nt: TGTGCCAGCAGTTTATATACAGGCTATGGCTACACCTTC
d_call: NA; j_call: TRBJ2-3; clone_size: NA; v_call: TRBV20-1; cdr3_aa: CSARDPRRTADTQYF; cdr3_nt: TGCAGTGCTAGAGATCCGCGGAGAACGGCAGATACGCAGTATTTT
d_call: NA; j_call: TRBJ2-1; clone_size: NA; v_call: TRBV5-1; cdr3_aa: CASSLVASEQFF; cdr3_nt: TGCGCCAGCAGCTTGGTGGCTTCTGAGCAGTTCTTC
d_call: NA; j_call: TRBJ2-2; clone_size: NA; v_call: TRBV29-1; cdr3_aa: CSVERLEGKNTGELFF; cdr3_nt: TGCAGCGTTGAGCGCCTGGAAGGGAAAAACACCGGGGAGCTGTTTTTT
d_call: NA; j_call: TRBJ2-1; clone_size: NA; v_call: TRBV5-1; cdr3_aa: CASSPKAQGSYNEQFF; cdr3_nt: TGCGCCAGCAGCCCTAAGGCACAGGGCTCCTACAATGAGCAGTTCTTC
d_call: NA; j_call: TRBJ1-5; clone_size: few; v_call: TRBV12-3/TRBV12-4; cdr3_aa: CASSLADAQPQHF; cdr3_nt: TGTGCCAGCAGTTTGGCTGACGCACAGCCCCAGCATTTT
d_call: TRBD2; j_call: TRBJ2-3; clone_size: NA; v_call: TRBV9; cdr3_aa: CASSPRDYPGTDTQYF; cdr3_nt: TGTGCCAGCAGCCCACGGGACTATCCCGGCACAGATACGCAGTATTTT
d_call: NA; j_call: TRBJ2-3; clone_size: NA; v_call: TRBV7-2; cdr3_aa: CASSLGGEDTQYF; cdr3_nt: TGTGCCAGCAGCTTAGGGGGGGAAGATACGCAGTATTTT
d_call: TRBD1; j_call: TRBJ2-7; clone_size: few; v_call: TRBV7-2; cdr3_aa: CASSFWGQAGDEQYF; cdr3_nt: TGTGCCAGCAGCTTTTGGGGACAGGCCGGGGACGAGCAGTACTTC
d_call: TRBD1; j_call: TRBJ1-3; clone_size: NA; v_call: TRBV4-2; cdr3_aa: CASRPGTGGDTIYF; cdr3_nt: TGTGCCAGCAGACCAGGGACAGGGGGAGACACCATATATTTT
d_call: TRBD1; j_call: TRBJ1-1; clone_size: many; v_call: TRBV5-1; cdr3_aa: CASSLRTGDTEAFF; cdr3_nt: TGCGCCAGCAGCCTCCGGACAGGGGACACTGAAGCTTTCTTT
d_call: TRBD2; j_call: TRBJ2-7; clone_size: NA; v_call: TRBV7-9; cdr3_aa: CASNGLAGGYEQYF; cdr3_nt: TGTGCCAGCAACGGACTAGCGGGAGGTTACGAGCAGTACTTC
d_call: NA; j_call: TRBJ2-3; clone_size: NA; v_call: TRBV4-3; cdr3_aa: CASSQVHPNPDTQYF; cdr3_nt: TGCGCCAGCAGCCAAGTCCACCCCAATCCAGATACGCAGTATTTT
d_call: NA; j_call: TRBJ2-1; clone_size: few; v_call: TRBV5-1; cdr3_aa: CASSGGDPFNEQFF; cdr3_nt: TGCGCCAGCAGCGGAGGAGACCCCTTCAATGAGCAGTTCTTC
d_call: NA; j_call: TRBJ2-3; clone_size: few; v_call: TRBV7-2; cdr3_aa: CASRLGAHTDTQYF; cdr3_nt: TGTGCCAGCAGGTTAGGGGCACACACAGATACGCAGTATTTT
d_call: TRBD2; j_call: TRBJ2-7; clone_size: few; v_call: TRBV9; cdr3_aa: CASSNSGGYEQYF; cdr3_nt: TGTGCCAGCAGCAATAGCGGGGGGTACGAGCAGTACTTC
d_call: TRBD2; j_call: TRBJ2-7; clone_size: once; v_call: TRBV6-1; cdr3_aa: CASQSGRYYEQYF; cdr3_nt: TGTGCCAGCCAAAGCGGGAGGTACTACGAGCAGTACTTC
d_call: NA; j_call: TRBJ2-3; clone_size: many; v_call: TRBV20-1; cdr3_aa: CSACPSGTDTQYF; cdr3_nt: TGCAGTGCTTGTCCGTCTGGCACAGATACGCAGTATTTT
d_call: TRBD1; j_call: TRBJ2-7; clone_size: few; v_call: TRBV12-3/TRBV12-4; cdr3_aa: CASRAGQGAGEQYF; cdr3_nt: TGTGCCAGCAGGGCCGGACAGGGGGCTGGCGAGCAGTACTTC
d_call: TRBD1; j_call: TRBJ2-1; clone_size: few; v_call: TRBV12-3/TRBV12-4; cdr3_aa: CASSSPRDRYNEQFF; cdr3_nt: TGTGCCAGCAGTTCTCCACGGGACAGATACAATGAGCAGTTCTTC
d_call: NA; j_call: TRBJ2-7; clone_size: few; v_call: TRBV12-3/TRBV12-4; cdr3_aa: CASSYRQEQYF; cdr3_nt: TGTGCCAGCAGCTACCGACAGGAGCAGTACTTC
d_call: NA; j_call: TRBJ2-3; clone_size: NA; v_call: TRBV5-1; cdr3_aa: CASSLGARGGSTDTQYF; cdr3_nt: TGCGCCAGCAGCTTGGGGGCTCGAGGGGGGAGCACAGATACGCAGTATTTT
d_call: NA; j_call: TRBJ2-1; clone_size: once; v_call: TRBV7-6; cdr3_aa: CASSLQGSPYNEQFF; cdr3_nt: TGTGCCAGCAGCTTACAGGGGAGTCCCTACAATGAGCAGTTCTTC
d_call: NA; j_call: TRBJ1-6; clone_size: NA; v_call: TRBV7-2; cdr3_aa: CASSFIGQGSSPLHF; cdr3_nt: TGTGCCAGCAGCTTTATAGGGCAGGGTAGTTCACCCCTCCACTTT
d_call: NA; j_call: TRBJ1-1; clone_size: NA; v_call: TRBV29-1; cdr3_aa: CSVSAIILNTEAFF; cdr3_nt: TGCAGCGTGTCCGCCATAATCCTGAACACTGAAGCTTTCTTT
d_call: TRBD1; j_call: TRBJ1-1; clone_size: NA; v_call: TRBV7-9; cdr3_aa: CASSLGGGGVGTEAFF; cdr3_nt: TGTGCCAGCAGCTTAGGAGGGGGCGGGGTTGGCACTGAAGCTTTCTTT
d_call: NA; j_call: TRBJ2-2; clone_size: many; v_call: TRBV5-1; cdr3_aa: CACRGGLNTGELFF; cdr3_nt: TGCGCCTGCCGGGGAGGCCTTAACACCGGGGAGCTGTTTTTT
d_call: TRBD1; j_call: TRBJ2-7; clone_size: once; v_call: TRBV7-9; cdr3_aa: CASSPGTGHFRHEQYF; cdr3_nt: TGTGCCAGCAGCCCCGGGACAGGACATTTTAGGCACGAGCAGTACTTC
d_call: TRBD2; j_call: TRBJ2-3; clone_size: NA; v_call: TRBV15; cdr3_aa: CATSPGLAGPTDTQYF; cdr3_nt: TGTGCCACCAGCCCGGGACTAGCGGGCCCCACAGATACGCAGTATTTT
d_call: NA; j_call: TRBJ2-1; clone_size: few; v_call: TRBV12-3/TRBV12-4; cdr3_aa: CASSWALRLFF; cdr3_nt: TGTGCCAGCAGTTGGGCCCTACGTTTGTTCTTC
d_call: NA; j_call: TRBJ1-6; clone_size: few; v_call: TRBV11-3; cdr3_aa: CASSLEVGNSPLHF; cdr3_nt: TGTGCCAGCAGCTTGGAGGTGGGGAACTCACCCCTCCACTTT
d_call: NA; j_call: TRBJ1-1; clone_size: NA; v_call: TRBV4-3; cdr3_aa: CASSQAGQDTEAFF; cdr3_nt: TGCGCCAGCAGCCAAGCGGGGCAGGACACTGAAGCTTTCTTT
d_call: NA; j_call: TRBJ1-5; clone_size: few; v_call: TRBV6-5; cdr3_aa: CASSSSGSGQPQHF; cdr3_nt: TGTGCCAGCAGTTCCTCAGGAAGCGGTCAGCCCCAGCATTTT
d_call: NA; j_call: TRBJ2-1; clone_size: NA; v_call: TRBV7-9; cdr3_aa: CASSLISASNEQFF; cdr3_nt: TGTGCCAGCAGCTTAATTTCCGCAAGCAATGAGCAGTTCTTC
d_call: NA; j_call: TRBJ1-6; clone_size: few; v_call: TRBV6-1; cdr3_aa: CASSPGPEDSPLHF; cdr3_nt: TGTGCCAGCAGCCCCGGACCCGAGGATTCACCCCTCCACTTT
d_call: NA; j_call: TRBJ2-5; clone_size: NA; v_call: TRBV6-1; cdr3_aa: CAAGGLGQGQETQYF; cdr3_nt: TGTGCCGCGGGGGGCTTGGGACAGGGCCAAGAGACCCAGTACTTC
d_call: TRBD2; j_call: TRBJ2-7; clone_size: NA; v_call: TRBV7-2; cdr3_aa: CASKLWASGSLGEQYF; cdr3_nt: TGTGCCAGCAAACTCTGGGCTAGCGGGAGTTTAGGGGAGCAGTACTTC
d_call: NA; j_call: TRBJ2-1; clone_size: NA; v_call: TRBV12-3/TRBV12-4; cdr3_aa: CASSLRRAYNNEQFF; cdr3_nt: TGTGCCAGCAGTTTAAGGCGGGCTTACAACAATGAGCAGTTCTTC
d_call: NA; j_call: TRBJ2-7; clone_size: few; v_call: TRBV4-3; cdr3_aa: CASSHSSHSSYEQYF; cdr3_nt: TGCGCCAGCAGCCACTCTAGTCACAGCTCCTACGAGCAGTACTTC
d_call: TRBD2; j_call: TRBJ2-1; clone_size: NA; v_call: TRBV20-1; cdr3_aa: CSAQGTSGSGYEQFF; cdr3_nt: TGCAGTGCACAAGGGACTAGCGGGAGTGGGTATGAGCAGTTCTTC
d_call: NA; j_call: TRBJ2-7; clone_size: few; v_call: TRBV6-2/TRBV6-3; cdr3_aa: CASSYRGRRRATSYEQYF; cdr3_nt: TGTGCCAGCAGTTACAGAGGTCGTCGGCGGGCCACCTCCTACGAGCAGTACTTC
d_call: NA; j_call: TRBJ2-1; clone_size: once; v_call: TRBV11-2; cdr3_aa: CASSLAGGLIYNEQFF; cdr3_nt: TGTGCCAGCAGCTTAGCCGGGGGGCTTATCTACAATGAGCAGTTCTTC
d_call: TRBD2; j_call: TRBJ2-5; clone_size: many; v_call: TRBV12-3/TRBV12-4; cdr3_aa: CASSPKLAGAETQYF; cdr3_nt: TGTGCCAGCAGCCCGAAACTAGCGGGAGCAGAGACCCAGTACTTC
d_call: NA; j_call: TRBJ2-2; clone_size: NA; v_call: TRBV4-2; cdr3_aa: CASSHRQGDTGELFF; cdr3_nt: TGTGCCAGCAGCCACCGACAAGGTGACACCGGGGAGCTGTTTTTT